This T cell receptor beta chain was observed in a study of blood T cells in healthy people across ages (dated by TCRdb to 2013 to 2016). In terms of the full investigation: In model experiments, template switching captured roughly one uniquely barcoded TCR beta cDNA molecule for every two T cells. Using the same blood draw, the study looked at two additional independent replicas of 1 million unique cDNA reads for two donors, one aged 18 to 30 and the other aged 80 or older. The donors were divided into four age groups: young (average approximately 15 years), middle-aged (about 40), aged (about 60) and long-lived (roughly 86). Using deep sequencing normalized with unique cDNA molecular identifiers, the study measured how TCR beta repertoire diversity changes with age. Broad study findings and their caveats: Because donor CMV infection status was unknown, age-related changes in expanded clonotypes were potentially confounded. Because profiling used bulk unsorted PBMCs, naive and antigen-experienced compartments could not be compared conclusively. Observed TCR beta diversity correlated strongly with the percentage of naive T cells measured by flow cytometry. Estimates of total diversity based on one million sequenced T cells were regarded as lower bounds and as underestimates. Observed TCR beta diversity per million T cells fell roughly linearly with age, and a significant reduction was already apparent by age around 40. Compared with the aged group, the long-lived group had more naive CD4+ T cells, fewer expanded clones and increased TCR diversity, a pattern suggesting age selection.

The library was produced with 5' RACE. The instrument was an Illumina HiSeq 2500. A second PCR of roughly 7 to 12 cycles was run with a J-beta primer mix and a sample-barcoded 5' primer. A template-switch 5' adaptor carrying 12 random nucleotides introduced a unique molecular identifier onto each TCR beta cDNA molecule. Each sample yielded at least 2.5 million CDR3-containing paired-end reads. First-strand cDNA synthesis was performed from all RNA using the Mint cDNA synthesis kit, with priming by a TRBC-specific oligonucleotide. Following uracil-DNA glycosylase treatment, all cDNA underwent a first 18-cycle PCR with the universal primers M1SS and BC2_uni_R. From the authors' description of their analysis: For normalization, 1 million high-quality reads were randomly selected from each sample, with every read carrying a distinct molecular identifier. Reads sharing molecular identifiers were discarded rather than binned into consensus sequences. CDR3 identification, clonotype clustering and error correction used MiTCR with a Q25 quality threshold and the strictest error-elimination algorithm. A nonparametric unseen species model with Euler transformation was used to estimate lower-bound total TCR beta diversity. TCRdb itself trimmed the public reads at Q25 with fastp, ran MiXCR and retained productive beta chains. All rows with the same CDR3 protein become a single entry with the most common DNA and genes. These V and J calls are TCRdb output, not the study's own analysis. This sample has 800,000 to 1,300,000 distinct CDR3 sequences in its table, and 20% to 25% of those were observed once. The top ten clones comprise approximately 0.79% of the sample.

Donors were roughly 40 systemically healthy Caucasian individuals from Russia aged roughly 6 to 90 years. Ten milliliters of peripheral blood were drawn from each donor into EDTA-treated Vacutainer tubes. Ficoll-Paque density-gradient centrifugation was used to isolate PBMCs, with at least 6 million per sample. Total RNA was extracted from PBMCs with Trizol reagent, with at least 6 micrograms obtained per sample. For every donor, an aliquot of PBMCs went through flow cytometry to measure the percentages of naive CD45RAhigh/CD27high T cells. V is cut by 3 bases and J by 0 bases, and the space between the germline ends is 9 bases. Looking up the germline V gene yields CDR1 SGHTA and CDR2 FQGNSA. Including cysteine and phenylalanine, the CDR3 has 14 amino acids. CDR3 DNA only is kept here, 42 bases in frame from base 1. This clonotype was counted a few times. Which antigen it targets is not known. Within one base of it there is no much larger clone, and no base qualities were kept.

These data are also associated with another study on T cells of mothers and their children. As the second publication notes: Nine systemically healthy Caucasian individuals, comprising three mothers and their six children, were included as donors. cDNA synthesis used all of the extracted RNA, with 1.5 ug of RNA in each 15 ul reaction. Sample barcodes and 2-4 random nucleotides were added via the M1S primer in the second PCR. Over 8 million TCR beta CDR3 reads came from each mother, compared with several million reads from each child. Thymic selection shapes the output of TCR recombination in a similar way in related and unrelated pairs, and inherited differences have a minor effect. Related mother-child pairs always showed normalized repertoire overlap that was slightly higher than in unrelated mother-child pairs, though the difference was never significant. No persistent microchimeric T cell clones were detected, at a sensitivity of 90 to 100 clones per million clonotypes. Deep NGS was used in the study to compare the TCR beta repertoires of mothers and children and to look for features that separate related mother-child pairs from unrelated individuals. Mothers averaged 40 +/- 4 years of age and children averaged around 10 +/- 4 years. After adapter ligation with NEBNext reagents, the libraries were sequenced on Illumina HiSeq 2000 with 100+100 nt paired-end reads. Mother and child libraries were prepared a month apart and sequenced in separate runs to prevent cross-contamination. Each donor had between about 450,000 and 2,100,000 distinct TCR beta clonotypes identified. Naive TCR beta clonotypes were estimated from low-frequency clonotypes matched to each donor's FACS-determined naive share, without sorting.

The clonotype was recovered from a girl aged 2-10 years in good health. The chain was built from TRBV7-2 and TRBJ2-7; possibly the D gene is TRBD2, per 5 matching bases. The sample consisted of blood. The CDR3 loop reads CASSFGVLSYEQYF. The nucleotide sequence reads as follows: TGTGCCAGCAGCTTCGGGGTACTCTCCTACGAGCAGTACTTC.